This T cell receptor beta chain was identified in a study of shared clonotypes between healthy human individuals (dated by TCRdb to about 2020). Turning to the overall study: A few men and a couple of women, aged 18 to 49 years, made up the cohort. To estimate repertoire size and how much clonotypes are shared between individuals, the study performed deep sequencing of blood TCR repertoires from 4 to 6 healthy adults. Libraries were prepared and TCR repertoires were sequenced by different laboratories using diverse techniques, in order to increase sequencing depth and limit assay-specific biases. For each donor, three plates each were used for CD4 naive and CD4 memory, two plates were used for CD8 naive, and one plate was used for CD8 memory. Leukapheresis yielded between about 0.9 and 9.5 billion PBMCs per donor. What the work shows at the level of the full study, not this receptor alone: Approximately 5% of naive CD4, roughly 3.6% of naive CD8, around 2.3% of memory CD4, and about 0.4% of memory CD8 clonotypes were shared across several donors. Based on pairwise subsampling, the degree of clonotype sharing among donors was expected to be affected by sequencing depth. Larger estimated clonotype richness was generally found for naive subsets than for memory subsets. Because the study included only a small number of donors, the genetic and exposure-history diversity represented was limited. Sampling was restricted to blood, and TCR repertoires in tissues likely differ from the TCR repertoires found in blood. Even with the large sequencing depth, rarefaction of the sorted-subset datasets indicated that sequencing was incomplete. Higher generation probabilities were observed for clonotypes shared by all four sorted-subset donors than for non-shared clonotypes.

Using the deep immunoSEQ assay, TCR CDR3 regions were amplified from genomic DNA by multiplex PCR. Extracted genomic DNA from each cell subset was spread evenly across all wells of several immunoSEQ 96-well plates, with each plate serving as a replicate. For sorted subsets, about 200 ng genomic DNA, equal to some 30,000 T cell genomes, was loaded into each replicate PCR. Purified libraries were quantified with a Qubit 3.0 fluorometer, sized on a Bioanalyzer 2100, and re-quantified with the KAPA Library Quantification kit. Every immunoSEQ 96-well plate was sequenced on a dedicated single-read 150-cycle Illumina NextSeq 550 flow cell. Per the original workflow: The immunoSEQ output contained only junctional sequences without quality scores, so filtering could not match that applied to full-length reads. To assign V/J genes and CDR3, sequences were annotated against IMGT germline references using PyIR, a Python wrapper for IgBLAST v1.9. Any read was removed if the V/J assignment was weak (E-value above 1e-6), the CDR3 was missing, or the read contained stop codons, out-of-frame junctions, or ambiguous translated residues. V3J clonotypes were defined as sequences sharing an identical inferred V gene, J gene, and CDR3 amino acid sequence. To compute the percentage overlap between repertoires, the number of shared unique clonotypes was divided by the size of the smaller repertoire. Richness of each repertoire was evaluated using RTK rarefaction, the Chao1 estimator, and Recon v2.1 estimates of unobserved clonotypes. For all TCRbeta clonotypes obtained by the gDNA method from a handful of donors, generation probabilities were computed with OLGA. The immuneACCESS repertoire file appears here via TCRdb, limited to in-frame rearrangements. These files lack a portion of the clones; in checked studies, under half of the deficit traces to unresolved V genes, and the cause of the others is not known. The V and J calls and clone size were taken over from that table, and D and trimming were inferred from the DNA. In all, the sample holds millions of clones, and 90% to 95% of those were seen once. Of the sample, more than 0.1% is held by the ten largest clones.

The donors were healthy, HIV-negative adults who had no recently reported acute infections or vaccinations. All donors were Caucasian adults living in Nashville, Tennessee, USA. Magnetic negative selection was used to enrich CD4+ T cells, after which naive cells were positively selected on CD45RA and the negative fraction became the memory subset. After blood collection by leukapheresis, PBMCs were isolated using Ficoll-Histopaque density gradient centrifugation and then cryopreserved in the vapor phase of liquid nitrogen. Analytical flow cytometry was used to check the purity and quantity of every magnetically sorted T cell population. Genomic DNA was isolated from every sorted fraction and measured by UV absorbance on a Nanodrop 2000c. Inclusive of the bounding cysteine and phenylalanine, the CDR3 is 13 residues long. Solely the CDR3 DNA is kept, with 39 bases framed from the first base. CDR1 SGHDT and CDR2 YYEEEE are derived from the germline V gene. V and J are truncated by 0 bases and 4 bases respectively, leaving an intervening sequence of 8 bases.

As for this clone: The antigen this receptor binds is unknown. Nothing much larger sits one base from this clone, and base qualities are not available.

This chain joins TRBV5-6 to TRBJ2-7; the D gene is not confidently resolved. Sequenced material: naive CD4+ T cells sorted from blood. The sample's cell subset or site, from its label and the paper: CD45RA+ positively selected. The receptor was derived from a man younger than 30 in good health. CDR3 protein: CASSLASHYEQYF. In nucleotide form, the sequence is TGTGCCAGCAGCTTGGCATCCCATTACGAGCAGTACTTC.